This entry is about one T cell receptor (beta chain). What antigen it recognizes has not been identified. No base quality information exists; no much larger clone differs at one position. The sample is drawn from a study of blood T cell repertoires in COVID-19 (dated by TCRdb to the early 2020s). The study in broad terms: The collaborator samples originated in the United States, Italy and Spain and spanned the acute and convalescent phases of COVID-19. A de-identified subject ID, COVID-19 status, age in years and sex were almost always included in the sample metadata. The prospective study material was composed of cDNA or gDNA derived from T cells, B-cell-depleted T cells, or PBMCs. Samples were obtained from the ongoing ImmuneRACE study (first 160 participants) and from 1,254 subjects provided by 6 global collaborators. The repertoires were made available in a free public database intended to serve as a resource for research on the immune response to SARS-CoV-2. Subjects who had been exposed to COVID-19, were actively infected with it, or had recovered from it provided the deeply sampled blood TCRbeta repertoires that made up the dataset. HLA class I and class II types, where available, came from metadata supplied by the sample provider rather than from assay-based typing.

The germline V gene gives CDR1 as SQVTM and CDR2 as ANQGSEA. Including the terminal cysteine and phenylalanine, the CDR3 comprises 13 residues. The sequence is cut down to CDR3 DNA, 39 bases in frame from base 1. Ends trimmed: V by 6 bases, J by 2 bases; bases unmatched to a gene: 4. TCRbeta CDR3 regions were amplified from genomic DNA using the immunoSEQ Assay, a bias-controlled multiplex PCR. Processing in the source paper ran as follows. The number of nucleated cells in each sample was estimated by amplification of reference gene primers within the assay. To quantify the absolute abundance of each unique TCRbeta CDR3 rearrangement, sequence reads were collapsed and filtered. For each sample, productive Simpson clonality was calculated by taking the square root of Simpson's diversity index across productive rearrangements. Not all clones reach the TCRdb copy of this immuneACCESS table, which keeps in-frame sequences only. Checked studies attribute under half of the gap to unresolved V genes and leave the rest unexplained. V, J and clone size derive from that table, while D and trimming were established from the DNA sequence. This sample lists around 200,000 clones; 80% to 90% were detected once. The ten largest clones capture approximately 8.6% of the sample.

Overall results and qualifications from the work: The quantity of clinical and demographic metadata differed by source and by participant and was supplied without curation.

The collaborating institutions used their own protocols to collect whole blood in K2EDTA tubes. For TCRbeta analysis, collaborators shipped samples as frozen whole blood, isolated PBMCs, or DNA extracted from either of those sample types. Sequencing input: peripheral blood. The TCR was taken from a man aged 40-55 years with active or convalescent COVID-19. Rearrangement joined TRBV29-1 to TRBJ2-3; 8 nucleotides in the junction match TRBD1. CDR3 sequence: CSVTDRVTDTQYF. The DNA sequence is TGCAGCGTCACGGACAGGGTCACAGATACGCAGTATTTT.